A selection of T cell receptor beta chains follows, all from one sample in a study of T-cell memory formation after mild COVID-19. TCRdb reprocessed the 5' RACE reads with MiXCR, giving one entry per CDR3 protein. The sample yields over 450,000 distinct CDR3 sequences, around 21% seen once. Sequencing was done on a sample of PBMCs or a T cell subset sorted from them (not recorded which). These receptors were collected from an adult woman who had mild COVID-19 (a few samples of this study predate the infection). Cell type and time point are not known. CDR3s include the opening cysteine and the closing phenylalanine or tryptophan. Fields, in order: CDR3 protein, CDR3 DNA, V gene, clone size, J gene, D gene. The D gene is left open where the match is weak. Some rows mark clone size as missing; the rest say once, few, many or name a class of expanded clone.

CAWRYGYGYTF,TGTGCCTGGAGATACGGGTATGGCTACACCTTC,TRBV30,NA,TRBJ1-2,NA
CASSSGRNTEAFF,TGTGCCAGCAGCTCGGGCAGGAACACTGAAGCTTTCTTT,TRBV7-2,NA,TRBJ1-1,NA
CATSAAGGRETQYF,TGTGCCACCAGCGCAGCAGGGGGTCGAGAGACCCAGTACTTC,TRBV24-1,NA,TRBJ2-5,TRBD1
CASSSDSITWNF,TGTGCCAGCAGTTCCGATTCTATTACCTGGAACTTC,TRBV6-6,NA,TRBJ2-5,NA
CASSPQASRETQYF,TGTGCCAGCAGCCCCCAGGCCAGTCGGGAGACCCAGTACTTC,TRBV11-1,few,TRBJ2-5,NA
CASSLASRAGKDEQYF,TGCGCCAGCAGCTTGGCCTCGAGGGCAGGGAAGGACGAGCAGTACTTC,TRBV5-1,NA,TRBJ2-7,NA
CASSQTSGTSTDTQYF,TGTGCCAGCAGCCAAACTAGCGGGACGAGCACAGATACGCAGTATTTT,TRBV13,few,TRBJ2-3,TRBD2
CASSPPDLASGSEAKTQYF,TGTGCCAGCTCACCACCGGATTTGGCTAGCGGGAGTGAGGCGAAGACCCAGTACTTC,TRBV18,few,TRBJ2-5,TRBD2
CASSLGAGPLWGTDTQYF,TGTGCCAGCAGCTTGGGAGCCGGGCCACTGTGGGGCACAGATACGCAGTATTTT,TRBV5-4,NA,TRBJ2-3,NA
CASSLHKDTQYF,TGTGCCAGCAGCCTACATAAGGATACGCAGTATTTT,TRBV7-2,NA,TRBJ2-3,NA
CASSAGQGTHEQFF,TGTGCCAGCAGCGCGGGACAGGGGACGCATGAGCAGTTCTTC,TRBV9,NA,TRBJ2-1,TRBD1
CASSASTVRVTGNEQFF,TGCGCCAGCAGCGCCTCAACGGTTAGGGTGACGGGGAATGAGCAGTTCTTC,TRBV5-1,NA,TRBJ2-1,NA
CASRDYRDRRHGYTF,TGTGCCAGCAGAGATTACCGGGACAGACGGCATGGCTACACCTTC,TRBV12-3/TRBV12-4,NA,TRBJ1-2,TRBD1
CSAWTEEVWMGTEAFF,TGCAGCGCCTGGACAGAAGAAGTGTGGATGGGCACTGAAGCTTTCTTT,TRBV29-1,NA,TRBJ1-1,NA
CASSSFAPGLVEETQYF,TGTGCCAGCAGCTCTTTTGCGCCGGGACTCGTAGAAGAGACCCAGTACTTC,TRBV7-9,many,TRBJ2-5,NA
CASHPGQGVNTEAFF,TGTGCCAGTCACCCGGGACAGGGTGTGAACACTGAAGCTTTCTTT,TRBV2,NA,TRBJ1-1,TRBD1
CASSASTGGPNTDTQYF,TGTGCCAGCAGTGCCTCGACAGGGGGGCCTAACACAGATACGCAGTATTTT,TRBV25-1,NA,TRBJ2-3,TRBD1
CAWSSSGGYEQYF,TGTGCCTGGAGTTCTAGCGGGGGCTACGAGCAGTACTTC,TRBV30,NA,TRBJ2-7,TRBD2
CASSPTPSSYNEQFF,TGTGCCAGCAGCCCGACCCCAAGCTCCTACAATGAGCAGTTCTTC,TRBV3-1,NA,TRBJ2-1,NA
CASSLDRDRGHEQYF,TGTGCCAGCAGCTTAGACCGGGACAGGGGCCACGAGCAGTACTTC,TRBV7-9,NA,TRBJ2-7,TRBD1
CASSPRLAENIQYF,TGTGCCAGCAGCCCACGACTAGCGGAAAACATTCAGTACTTC,TRBV9,few,TRBJ2-4,TRBD2
CASSQEGLAGGGTDTQYF,TGTGCCAGCAGCCAAGAGGGGCTAGCGGGAGGCGGCACAGATACGCAGTATTTT,TRBV3-1,NA,TRBJ2-3,TRBD2
CASNRPAGGPGEQFF,TGTGCCAGCAACCGACCAGCGGGAGGGCCGGGTGAGCAGTTCTTC,TRBV6-2/TRBV6-3,NA,TRBJ2-1,TRBD2
CSSRPGTEAFF,TGCAGTTCACGTCCAGGCACTGAAGCTTTCTTT,TRBV20-1,NA,TRBJ1-1,NA
CASSLRRGGRETQYF,TGCGCCAGCAGCTTGAGACGAGGGGGAAGGGAGACCCAGTACTTC,TRBV5-1,many,TRBJ2-5,NA
CSARDRAGPSYEQYF,TGCAGTGCTAGAGATAGGGCGGGACCTTCCTACGAGCAGTACTTC,TRBV20-1,few,TRBJ2-7,NA
CAWSASGTPHEQFF,TGTGCCTGGAGTGCCAGCGGGACGCCCCATGAGCAGTTCTTC,TRBV30,few,TRBJ2-1,TRBD2
CASSLRGGMAETQYF,TGTGCCAGCAGTCTTAGGGGCGGGATGGCGGAGACCCAGTACTTC,TRBV27,few,TRBJ2-5,NA
CATSRDRGPGANVLTF,TGTGCCACCAGCCGGGACAGGGGACCTGGGGCCAACGTCCTGACTTTC,TRBV24-1,few,TRBJ2-6,TRBD1
CASSYDRGSNYGYTF,TGTGCCAGCAGTTACGACAGGGGGTCGAACTATGGCTACACCTTC,TRBV6-5,NA,TRBJ1-2,TRBD1
CASSSLPTSGRGNNEQFF,TGTGCCAGCAGCTCCCTCCCGACTAGCGGGAGGGGGAACAATGAGCAGTTCTTC,TRBV5-5,NA,TRBJ2-1,TRBD2
CASSPGTAGKNTGELFF,TGCGCCAGCAGCCCGGGGACCGCAGGGAAGAACACCGGGGAGCTGTTTTTT,TRBV5-1,few,TRBJ2-2,NA
CASSYLMRGTSYYNEQFF,TGTGCCAGCAGTTATCTTATGCGGGGGACCTCCTACTACAATGAGCAGTTCTTC,TRBV6-2/TRBV6-3,few,TRBJ2-1,TRBD2
CASSLAAYTGELFF,TGTGCCAGCAGCTTAGCAGCATACACCGGGGAGCTGTTTTTT,TRBV7-9,many,TRBJ2-2,NA
CASSQGDGWDGLTEAFF,TGTGCCAGCAGCCAAGGAGACGGGTGGGATGGCTTAACTGAAGCTTTCTTT,TRBV14,NA,TRBJ1-1,NA
CASSLVTGYEQYF,TGCGCCAGCAGCTTGGTGACGGGGTACGAGCAGTACTTC,TRBV5-1,many,TRBJ2-7,NA
CASSRGQGVSEAFF,TGTGCCAGCAGCAGAGGACAGGGGGTTTCTGAAGCTTTCTTT,TRBV21-1,few,TRBJ1-1,NA
CASSTSVGTKNIQYF,TGTGCCAGCAGTACCTCGGTGGGGACCAAAAACATTCAGTACTTC,TRBV7-9,few,TRBJ2-4,NA
CASSLVGAGQNTEAFF,TGCGCCAGCAGCTTGGTGGGAGCGGGACAAAACACTGAAGCTTTCTTT,TRBV5-1,NA,TRBJ1-1,NA
CASSLFSSYNEQFF,TGTGCCAGCAGCTTATTCAGCTCCTACAATGAGCAGTTCTTC,TRBV7-2,few,TRBJ2-1,NA
CASSLTSGNTIYF,TGTGCCAGCAGCTTGACCTCTGGAAACACCATATATTTT,TRBV5-6,NA,TRBJ1-3,NA
CASSLGMREGLNEQFF,TGCGCCAGCAGCTTGGGGATGCGGGAGGGCCTCAATGAGCAGTTCTTC,TRBV5-1,NA,TRBJ2-1,TRBD2